This entry features one TCR beta chain sequence. Its antigen is currently unknown. The use of a sample-barcoded 5' primer and a J-beta primer mix characterized a second PCR of roughly 6 to 12 cycles. Unique molecular identifiers of 12 random nucleotides labeled each cDNA. MiXCR was run by TCRdb on the 5' RACE reads, yielding one entry per CDR3 protein. The sample has 910,000 or so distinct CDR3 sequences, roughly 47% seen once. Isolating PBMCs gave at least 6 million of these cells per sample. These data are taken from a study of blood T cells in healthy people across ages. Study-level points and caveats: Not knowing donor CMV status may have confounded expanded clonotype changes.

Germline-derived CDR1 and CDR2 are LGHNA and YSLEER. The CDR3 extends over 15 amino acids. Trimming took off 1 base at V and 1 base at J, with 11 bases between the two ends. This chain joins TRBV4-3 and TRBJ2-7; D is unresolved. The specimen was blood. The sequence was collected from a woman in her sixties or seventies in good health. The CDR3: CASSQGTGFSYEQYF. The CDR3 region has the DNA TGCGCCAGCAGCCAAGGAACCGGGTTTTCCTACGAGCAGTACTTC.